The T cell receptor (beta chain) described here comes from a study of response to subunit inactivated influenza vaccine. TCRdb redid the calling of the RT-PCR reads with MiXCR, one entry per CDR3 protein. The repertoire holds a few hundred thousand distinct CDR3 sequences, with 10% to 11% as singletons. V shed 0 bases and J shed 2 bases, with 14 bases lying between them. Germline CDR1 reads LGHNA; CDR2 reads YSLEER. This CDR3 has 16 residues. The sample here was PBMCs from blood, taken about 40 days after vaccination. This chain uses TRBV4-3 with TRBJ2-7; the D call may be TRBD1 or TRBD2 (5 bases each). The receptor was derived from a man aged 50 to 59 who received an inactivated influenza vaccine. The DNA for the CDR3 is TGCGCCAGCAGCCAAGATTGGGGGAGCGCCACCTACGAGCAGTACTTC. It specifies CASSQDWGSATYEQYF.